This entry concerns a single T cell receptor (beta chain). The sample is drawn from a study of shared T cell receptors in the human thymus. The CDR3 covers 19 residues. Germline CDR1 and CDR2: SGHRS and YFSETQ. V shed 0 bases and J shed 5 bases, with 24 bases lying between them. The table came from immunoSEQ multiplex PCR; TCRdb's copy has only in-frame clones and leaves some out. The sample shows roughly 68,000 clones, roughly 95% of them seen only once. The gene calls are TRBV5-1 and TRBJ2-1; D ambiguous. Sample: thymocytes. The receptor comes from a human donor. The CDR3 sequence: CASSLAIYLDRLPNNEQFF. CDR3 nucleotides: TGCGCCAGCAGCTTGGCCATCTACCTGGACCGGTTACCCAACAATGAGCAGTTCTTC.